This is a list of T cell receptor beta chains from one sample in a study of vaccination and CD4 T cells after COVID-19. Using its own MiXCR run on the PCR reads, TCRdb lists one record per CDR3 protein. Of about 9,000 distinct CDR3 sequences listed, more than 20% are singletons. No antigen is known for these receptors. Sequencing was carried out using cultured CD4+ T cells from blood. Receptor source: a human donor with COVID-19. Each CDR3 is given with its conserved first and last residue. The D gene is left open where the match is weak. Clone size, where shown, is once, few, many, or a class for clones that have expanded.

V,length,size,D,J,DNA,CDR3
TRBV6-7,13,NA,TRBD1,TRBJ2-1,TGTGCCAGCCTAGACAGGGGGCGAAATGAGCAGTTCTTC,CASLDRGRNEQFF
TRBV25-1,17,few,TRBD1,TRBJ1-5,TGTGCCAGCAGCCCCGGGACAGGGGTTACTAGCAATCAGCCCCAGCATTTT,CASSPGTGVTSNQPQHF
TRBV5-4,15,few,NA,TRBJ1-3,TGTGCCAGCAGCCGGGATAGGCATTCTGGAAACACCATATATTTT,CASSRDRHSGNTIYF
TRBV6-1,16,few,TRBD1,TRBJ2-6,TGTGCCAGCAGTCAACAGGGGAGCTCTGGGGCCAACGTCCTGACTTTC,CASSQQGSSGANVLTF
TRBV7-8,15,few,NA,TRBJ1-1,TGTGCCAGCAGCTTAGTACAGAAGAGTAACACTGAAGCTTTCTTT,CASSLVQKSNTEAFF
TRBV16,14,NA,NA,TRBJ1-2,TGTGCCAGCAGCCAAGCTCGGGACAACTATGGCTACACCTTC,CASSQARDNYGYTF
TRBV4-1,17,NA,NA,TRBJ1-6,TGCGCCAGCAGCCAAGATCCGGCAGGGGCTAATAATTCACCCCTCCACTTT,CASSQDPAGANNSPLHF
TRBV28,15,few,TRBD2,TRBJ2-3,TGTGCCAGCAGAACCTGGGCGGGGGTAGGAGATACGCAGTATTTT,CASRTWAGVGDTQYF
TRBV5-1,13,few,NA,TRBJ1-2,TGCGCCAGCAGCTCCGACACAGGGTGGGGCTACACCTTC,CASSSDTGWGYTF
TRBV7-2,20,NA,NA,TRBJ2-7,TGTGCCAGCAGCTTATCAGCCACCCGGGGAAGCGGGCAGGCGGTCCACGAGCAGTACTTC,CASSLSATRGSGQAVHEQYF
TRBV15,13,medium-sized,NA,TRBJ2-5,TGTGCCACCAGCAGTGACGGTAGGGAGACCCAGTACTTC,CATSSDGRETQYF
TRBV5-1,14,NA,TRBD1,TRBJ2-4,TGCGCCAGCCGCGATCAGGGGGCTGTGGACATTCAGTACTTC,CASRDQGAVDIQYF
TRBV7-9,16,NA,NA,TRBJ2-3,TGTGCCAGCCGGTCAGGGCGAAGGGAAGGCACAGATACGCAGTATTTT,CASRSGRREGTDTQYF
TRBV12-3/TRBV12-4,15,NA,TRBD1,TRBJ2-5,TGTGCCAGCAGTTTCTCCGGGACAGCGAAGGAGACCCAGTACTTC,CASSFSGTAKETQYF
TRBV29-1,12,NA,NA,TRBJ2-3,TGCAGCCTGCAGGGAAACACAGATACGCAGTATTTT,CSLQGNTDTQYF
TRBV19,13,medium-sized,NA,TRBJ1-2,TGTGCCAGCCAACAGGGTAGGAGCTATGGCTACACCTTC,CASQQGRSYGYTF
TRBV20-1,12,few,NA,TRBJ2-7,TGCAGTGCCCAGGGGTCTAGCTACGAGCAGTACTTC,CSAQGSSYEQYF
TRBV12-3/TRBV12-4,15,few,TRBD1,TRBJ1-6,TGTGCCAGCAGACAGGGGACGCTGTTTAATTCACCCCTCCACTTT,CASRQGTLFNSPLHF
TRBV19,13,NA,NA,TRBJ1-1,TGTGCCAGTAGTAAAAGGGAGAGCACTGAAGCTTTCTTT,CASSKRESTEAFF
TRBV10-3,13,NA,NA,TRBJ2-7,TGTGCCATCAGTGATCGGGTCTCCTACGAGCAGTACTTC,CAISDRVSYEQYF
TRBV6-1,17,NA,TRBD1,TRBJ2-7,TGTGCCAGCGGACCTGCCGGGACAGGGGGCGTTCGGTACGAGCAGTACTTC,CASGPAGTGGVRYEQYF
TRBV7-8,14,NA,NA,TRBJ2-2,TGTGCCACACGACAGGAGAGTAACACCGGGGAGCTGTTTTTT,CATRQESNTGELFF
TRBV6-1,14,few,NA,TRBJ2-5,TGTGCCAGCAGTCACCTCCTGGGGAGGGAGACCCAGTACTTC,CASSHLLGRETQYF
TRBV15,19,medium-sized,NA,TRBJ1-5,TGTGCCACCAAACCCACCCGGGGGACTGCAGATTATAGCAATCAGCCCCAGCATTTT,CATKPTRGTADYSNQPQHF
TRBV19,17,NA,NA,TRBJ1-3,TGTGCCACCCGCCCCGGGACGGCTAGAACCTCTGGAAACACCATATATTTT,CATRPGTARTSGNTIYF
TRBV7-2,15,few,NA,TRBJ2-5,TGTGCCAGCAGCTTATCAGGGCTGGAGATGGAGACCCAGTACTTC,CASSLSGLEMETQYF
TRBV20-1,12,large,NA,TRBJ1-1,TGCAGTGCTAGTGTCGCGGAAAAAGAGGCTTTCTTT,CSASVAEKEAFF
TRBV20-1,16,NA,TRBD1,TRBJ1-4,TGCAGTGCTAGTCTTTTGGGACAGGGATCTAATGAAAAACTGTTTTTT,CSASLLGQGSNEKLFF
TRBV2,14,few,TRBD1,TRBJ2-3,TGTGCCAGCAGAGGGGACAGGGGGACAGATACGCAGTATTTT,CASRGDRGTDTQYF
TRBV5-4,17,few,NA,TRBJ2-3,TGTGCCAGCAGCTTCAGCAAAGCGCTGGATCGCACAGATACGCAGTATTTT,CASSFSKALDRTDTQYF
TRBV7-2,13,NA,NA,TRBJ2-7,TGTGCCAGCAGCTCAACAGGGTTCTACGAGCAGTACTTC,CASSSTGFYEQYF
TRBV7-6,15,few,NA,TRBJ1-1,TGTGCCAGCAGCTTAGTCGGGGGAGTCGGCACTGAAGCTTTCTTT,CASSLVGGVGTEAFF
TRBV7-2,14,NA,TRBD1,TRBJ2-7,TGTGCCAGCAGCCACCGGGACAGCTTCTACGAGCAGTACTTC,CASSHRDSFYEQYF
TRBV5-1,15,NA,NA,TRBJ1-1,TGCGCCAGCAGCTTGGATTGGGGAATGAACACTGAAGCTTTCTTT,CASSLDWGMNTEAFF
TRBV11-1,13,medium-sized,NA,TRBJ2-7,TGTGCCAGCAGCCCATTCCCCAACTACGAGCAGTACTTC,CASSPFPNYEQYF
TRBV19,11,NA,NA,TRBJ2-7,TGTGCCAGTTCCCCGGGCTACGAGCAGTACTTC,CASSPGYEQYF
TRBV6-5,15,few,NA,TRBJ1-4,TGTGCCAGCAGTTACTCTCCGGGGGGTAATGAAAAACTGTTTTTT,CASSYSPGGNEKLFF
TRBV5-4,15,NA,NA,TRBJ2-5,TGTGCCAGCAGCGACGCCCGGACTATCCAAGAGACCCAGTACTTC,CASSDARTIQETQYF
TRBV20-1,15,few,TRBD1,TRBJ2-4,TGCAGTGCTAGTTTGCAGGGGGTTGCCAAAAACATTCAGTACTTC,CSASLQGVAKNIQYF
TRBV20-1,14,medium-sized,NA,TRBJ1-5,TGCAGTGCTAGAGTTCCGGGAGCCAATCAGCCCCAGCATTTT,CSARVPGANQPQHF
TRBV5-5,14,few,TRBD1,TRBJ1-2,TGTGCCAGCAGCTCTGGACAGGGTAACTATGGCTACACCTTC,CASSSGQGNYGYTF
TRBV14,13,NA,NA,TRBJ2-7,TGTGCCAGCAGCCAGGCGCGCGCTTTTGGGCAGTACTTC,CASSQARAFGQYF
TRBV5-3,16,NA,NA,TRBJ2-5,TGTGCCAGCAGCCGAAACCCCCGCGGCCTGGGGGAGACCCAGTACTTC,CASSRNPRGLGETQYF
TRBV6-1,13,NA,TRBD1,TRBJ1-6,TGTGCCAGTGGGGGACAGGGGAATTCACCCCTCCACTTT,CASGGQGNSPLHF
TRBV6-2/TRBV6-3,14,NA,TRBD2,TRBJ2-5,TGTGCCAGCAGTTCAGGGTGGGGGGGAGAGACCCAGTACTTC,CASSSGWGGETQYF
TRBV15,18,medium-sized,TRBD1,TRBJ1-2,TGTGCCACCAGCAGGGACTTCAGGGGGCGACTTCCCAACTATGGCTACACCTTC,CATSRDFRGRLPNYGYTF
TRBV20-1,16,medium-sized,NA,TRBJ2-2,TGCAGTGCTAGATCTGGACGGTTCGCGAACACCGGGGAGCTGTTTTTT,CSARSGRFANTGELFF
TRBV7-2,15,few,NA,TRBJ1-6,TGTGCCAGCAGCCCGGACAGAAGATATAATTCACCCCTCCACTTT,CASSPDRRYNSPLHF
TRBV5-1,14,NA,NA,TRBJ2-2,TGCGCCAGCAGCTTTGGGACCGAGACCGGGGAGCTGTTTTTT,CASSFGTETGELFF
TRBV7-2,15,NA,NA,TRBJ2-7,TGTGCCAGCAGCCGGAGCGGTGTTAGCTCCTACGAGCAGTACTTC,CASSRSGVSSYEQYF